What follows is one TCR beta chain and its context. What antigen it recognizes has not been identified. Germline and junction disagree at one end, which may indicate a read error. The source of the sample is a study of post-analysis software for immune sequencing data (dated by TCRdb to the mid-2010s). Broadly, across the study: The recorded disease courses included relapsing-remitting, secondary progressive and progressive-relapsing multiple sclerosis, and some patients had no subtype annotation. Patient repertoires were compared against some twelve previously published healthy control repertoires from donors aged roughly 6 to 27 years. A subset of samples was prepared in parallel using single-end sample barcoding, then pooled and co-amplified after Illumina adapter ligation.

The germline V gene yields MNHEY for CDR1 and SVGEGT for CDR2. The CDR3, from cysteine to phenylalanine, totals 15 residues. The retained sequence is limited to the CDR3, 45 bases, with the frame set at the first base. To demonstrate the VDJtools post-analysis software, the study profiled TCR beta repertoires from the peripheral blood of 10 to 15 young patients with multiple sclerosis. The multiple sclerosis patients were children and adolescents ranging in age from about 6 to 17 years. Receptor amplification or capture employed PCR. The data were produced on an Illumina HiSeq 2500. To reduce PCR and sequencing biases, unique molecular identifiers were built into the TCR beta cDNA libraries. Every 1 to 10 million input T cells yielded about 500,000 cDNA molecules, meaning each molecule approximated one T cell. The patient libraries were prepared and sequenced with the same protocol used for the earlier healthy control dataset. Within a given batch, samples were prepared together, multiplexed and sequenced on the same HiSeq lane. As for how the authors treated the data: Raw barcoded reads were processed with MIGEC, discarding single-read molecular identifier groups before consensus assembly and CDR3 extraction. Clonotype tables were post-analysed with VDJtools, and diversity was normalized by down-sampling all datasets to the smallest sample size. To correct batch-related cross-sample contamination, repertoire overlap clustering matched CDR3 amino acid sequences but not nucleotide sequences. TCRdb passed the public sequencing reads through fastp at Q25 and MiXCR, retaining productive beta sequences. Entries that share a CDR3 protein sequence are merged under the most common genes and DNA. The V and J calls come from TCRdb's annotation, not from the publication. A total of approximately 730,000 distinct CDR3 sequences appear in this sample, about half of them only once. The ten most abundant clones make up approximately 5% of the sample.

General findings and caveats noted by the study authors: The multiple sclerosis patient group was slightly younger than the control group. Normalized Chao1 diversity was significantly lower in multiple sclerosis patients than controls, suggesting substantial peripheral T-cell clonal expansion. Patients showed significantly higher frequencies than controls for a handful of TRBV segments, among them TRBV5-6, TRBV5-1 and TRBV20-1. When samples were clustered directly using the F measure, samples prepared in the same batch co-clustered strongly, which prompted a batch-effect correction.

The sequencing sample was made of blood. The receptor's source is a girl aged 5 to 17 with multiple sclerosis. The sequence links TRBV6-2 or TRBV6-3 to TRBJ2-3, with 7 bases aligning to TRBD1. In nucleotides, the sequence is TGTGCCGGCAGTTACCGGGACAGACTCACAGATACGCAGTATTTT. The translation is CAGSYRDRLTDTQYF.